One and the same sample provided the 15 T cell receptor beta chains below, sequenced in a study of cytomegalovirus exposure and HLA in healthy donors. TCRdb's table, derived via immunoSEQ multiplex PCR, lists solely in-frame clones and lacks some. Of 50,000 to 65,000 clones in the sample, approximately 89% are singletons; the top ten hold 8.4%. Input material: PBMCs. These receptors originate from a woman between 18 and 29 years old in good health and CMV-seropositive.

This clone was counted once. The genes are TRBV5-4 and TRBJ1-1; 7 bases line up with TRBD1. V lost 4 bases and J lost 8; bases outside the gene matches: 5. The CDR3 runs 12 residues. Germline loops: CDR1 SGHNT, CDR2 YYREEE (reference sequence). The CDR3 DNA follows: TGTGCCAGCAGCCGAGACAGGGCAGAAGCTTTCTTT. It translates to CASSRDRAEAFF.

The chain couples TRBV28 to TRBJ2-2; D might be TRBD1 (6 bases). The CDR3 loop spans 15 amino acids. With 7 bases removed from V and 1 base from J, the gap between germline ends came to 13 bases. Germline lookup yields CDR1 MDHEN and CDR2 SYDVKM. This CDR3 is CASTQGGLNTGELFF. The DNA of the CDR3 is TGTGCCAGCACGCAAGGGGGTTTGAACACCGGGGAGCTGTTTTTT.

This chain connects TRBV4-1 to TRBJ2-7; D unclear. The germline gives CDR1 MGHRA, CDR2 YSYEKL. CDR3 length: 15 residues. Trimming stripped 0 bases from V and 4 bases from J, with 13 bases between. The CDR3 protein is CASSQDLGFKYEQYF. As DNA, the CDR3 is TGCGCCAGCAGCCAAGATCTCGGGTTTAAGTACGAGCAGTACTTC.

The chain joins TRBV4-3 to TRBJ1-1, with D unclear. The germline V gene encodes CDR1 LGHNA and CDR2 YSLEER. Trimming left V 4 bases short and J 0 bases short, with 9 bases between. The CDR3 totals 14 residues. The CDR3 coding sequence is TGCGCCAGCAGCCCCGCGGGGTTGAACACTGAAGCTTTCTTT. Translated: CASSPAGLNTEAFF.

The CDR3 DNA follows: TGTGCCAGCAGCAGGGGCGGCCAAGAGACCCAGTACTTC. Its translation: CASSRGGQETQYF. The V call is TRBV6-6, the J call TRBJ2-5; the D gene is possibly TRBD1 (6 bases). Germline V gene data show CDR1 as MNHNY and CDR2 as SVGAGI (reference sequence). The CDR3 sequence is 13 residues long. V was clipped by 6 bases and J by 1 base, with 9 bases between them.

This clone turned up a few times. J is TRBJ1-1 and V is TRBV30; the D is unclear. The ends were cut back, 7 bases at V and 8 bases at J, with 17 bases in the middle. The CDR3 loop spans 12 amino acids. CDR1 is GTSNPN, CDR2 SVGIG, per germline (reference sequence). CDR3 in DNA: TGTGCCTCTTGGACCCCACCGGGGGAAGCTTTCTTT. This encodes CASWTPPGEAFF.

V gene TRBV30 combines with J gene TRBJ2-7, with TRBD1 identical over 9 bases. This CDR3 is built from 17 residues. CDR1 and CDR2 (germline): GTSNPN, SVGIG (reference sequence). V was pared by 0 bases and J by 2 bases, with 11 bases of the junction left unmatched. CDR3 in amino acids: CAWSVPPPGQGTYEQYF. The CDR3 DNA reads as TGTGCCTGGAGTGTACCACCTCCGGGACAGGGAACCTACGAGCAGTACTTC.

The CDR3 reads CASSLTGTGNTEAFF. The DNA for the CDR3 is TGCGCCAGCAGCTTGACGGGGACAGGTAACACTGAAGCTTTCTTT. The chain is built from TRBV5-1 and TRBJ1-1, with 8 positions matching TRBD1. Germline V lookup: CDR1 SGHRS, CDR2 YFSETQ. This CDR3 has 15 residues. V lost 1 base to trimming and J lost 2 bases; unmatched junction nucleotides: 4.

The chain carries TRBV5-1 and TRBJ2-1, with 10 bases lining up with TRBD2. Trimming cost V 0 bases and J 5 bases; bases outside gene matches: 14. Germline loops: CDR1 SGHRS, CDR2 YFSETQ. There are 19 residues in the CDR3. The CDR3 region has the DNA TGCGCCAGCAGCTTGGGGGGGCCACGTCTACTAGCGGGAAACAATGAGCAGTTCTTC. Its translation: CASSLGGPRLLAGNNEQFF.

The chain carries TRBV6-1 and TRBJ2-1; 7 nucleotides agree with TRBD2. The CDR3 spans 16 residues. Germline-derived CDR1 and CDR2 are MNHNS and SASEGT. The ends lost 2 bases at V and 5 bases at J; junction bases unmatched: 9. The CDR3 loop is CASSESPQRGNNEQFF. As DNA, the CDR3 is TGTGCCAGCAGTGAATCCCCCCAGCGGGGTAACAATGAGCAGTTCTTC.

The chain combines TRBV7-8 with TRBJ2-1; no definite D call. The germline CDR1 and CDR2 sequences are SGHVS and FQNEAQ. CDR3 size: 12 residues. The germline V and J ends were trimmed by 5 bases and 5 bases, with 7 bases remaining between them. CDR3 loop: CASSQVDNEQFF. In DNA form, the CDR3 reads TGTGCCAGCAGCCAGGTCGACAATGAGCAGTTCTTC.

This chain joins TRBV7-8 and TRBJ1-1; 8 nucleotides match TRBD1. Per the germline V gene, CDR1 is SGHVS and CDR2 is FQNEAQ. This CDR3 is built from 12 residues. V lost 5 bases to trimming and J lost 11 bases; unmatched junction nucleotides: 7. CDR3 nucleotide sequence: TGTGCCAGCAGCCCTCGACAGGGGAAGGCTTTCTTT. It translates to CASSPRQGKAFF.

This clone has just one count. The CDR3 loop is CASSTPTGGNYGYTF. The CDR3 bases are TGTGCCAGCAGTACACCCACAGGGGGTAACTATGGCTACACCTTC. The chain employs TRBV28 and TRBJ1-2; the match to TRBD1 covers 8 bases. V shed 5 bases and J 1 base; nucleotides not matched to a gene: 6. Germline CDR1 MDHEN, CDR2 SYDVKM. The CDR3 is made up of 15 amino acids.

The J gene is TRBJ1-2, the V gene TRBV27; TRBD1 agrees at 8 bases. Germline V gene data show CDR1 as MNHEY and CDR2 as SMNVEV (reference sequence). The CDR3 runs to 15 residues. V shed 5 bases, J shed 4 bases, and the junction held 9 bases outside the gene matches. The CDR3 here is CASSLGTGLGYGYTF. The CDR3 DNA reads TGTGCCAGCAGTCTCGGGACAGGTCTTGGCTATGGCTACACCTTC.

The chain carries TRBV7-2 and TRBJ1-2, with TRBD1 matching 8 bases. CDR1 is SGHTA, CDR2 FQGNSA, per germline. The CDR3 contains 18 residues. V shed 3 bases and J 3 bases; nucleotides not matched to a gene: 15. The CDR3 nucleotides read TGTGCCAGCAGCTTTCCGAAAATCGAGACAGGGGTGGACTATGGCTACACCTTC. It specifies CASSFPKIETGVDYGYTF.